Listed below are T cell receptor beta chains from one sample, sequenced in a study of control samples from healthy donors and cancer patients. Some clones are missing from TCRdb's copy, which holds only in-frame ones; the method was immunoSEQ multiplex PCR. The data show about 140,000 clones, 85% to 95% seen once. Sequencing was performed on blood. These TCRs come from a man in his forties in good health. Both conserved end residues are part of each CDR3. The D gene is left open where the match is weak. The listing skips clone size in some rows; elsewhere it reads once, few, many or a size class.

>NA|TRBV3-1/TRBV3-2|NA|TRBJ2-5
CASSQELQVQETQYF
TGTGCCAGCAGCCAAGAGTTACAGGTCCAAGAGACCCAGTACTTC
>NA|TRBV5-1|few|TRBJ2-2
CASSITVTGELFF
TGCGCCAGCAGCATCACAGTCACCGGGGAGCTGTTTTTT
>TRBD2|TRBV7-9|once|TRBJ2-1
CASGSGGSYNEQFF
TGTGCCAGCGGCTCGGGAGGGTCATACAATGAGCAGTTCTTC
>NA|TRBV25-1|NA|TRBJ2-7
CASSNYEQYF
TGTGCCAGCAGCAATTACGAGCAGTACTTC
>NA|TRBV6-2/TRBV6-3|NA|TRBJ2-2
CASSSGHRFRELFF
TGTGCCAGCAGCTCGGGACACAGGTTCCGGGAGCTGTTTTTT
>NA|TRBV3-1/TRBV3-2|NA|TRBJ2-7
CASSRPGQASSYEQYF
TGTGCCAGCAGCCGTCCGGGCCAGGCGAGCTCCTACGAGCAGTACTTC
>NA|TRBV24-1|NA|TRBJ1-5
CATSDSVFSSNQPQHF
TGTGCCACCAGTGATTCAGTCTTCAGTAGCAATCAGCCCCAGCATTTT
>NA|TRBV6-1|NA|TRBJ2-5
CASSDNRLETQYF
TGTGCCAGCAGTGACAACCGTTTGGAGACCCAGTACTTC
>NA|TRBV4-1|NA|TRBJ1-2
CASSQDRDLERGYTF
TGCGCCAGCAGCCAAGACAGGGACCTTGAACGGGGCTACACCTTC
>NA|TRBV5-6|NA|TRBJ1-1
CASRMRTGPLNTEAFF
TGTGCCAGCAGGATGCGAACAGGGCCATTGAACACTGAAGCTTTCTTT
>NA|TRBV5-6|NA|TRBJ2-7
CASSPEDGAGEQYF
TGTGCCAGCAGCCCCGAGGACGGAGCTGGAGAGCAGTACTTC
>NA|TRBV11-2|NA|TRBJ2-7
CASSLGPSGYEQYF
TGTGCCAGCAGCCTGGGCCCTTCCGGCTACGAGCAGTACTTC
>NA|TRBV7-2|NA|TRBJ2-3
CASSLGSSGAGTDTQYF
TGTGCCAGCAGCTTAGGTTCCAGTGGGGCTGGCACAGATACGCAGTATTTT
>NA|TRBV2|NA|TRBJ2-7
CASRDLDGSSRQYF
TGTGCCAGCAGGGACTTGGACGGTTCTTCCCGGCAGTACTTC
>NA|TRBV28|NA|TRBJ2-4
CASSLYLAALAKNIQYF
TGTGCCAGCAGTTTATACCTAGCAGCCCTAGCCAAAAACATTCAGTACTTC
>NA|TRBV11-2|NA|TRBJ2-7
CASSFLNVGESSYEQYF
TGTGCCAGCAGCTTTTTGAACGTCGGTGAGAGCTCCTACGAGCAGTACTTC
>TRBD1|TRBV27|NA|TRBJ1-2
CASSPGQGARYGYTF
TGTGCCAGCAGTCCGGGACAGGGGGCTAGGTATGGCTACACCTTC
>NA|TRBV4-2|NA|TRBJ1-5
CASSQVVGNQPQHF
TGTGCCAGCAGCCAAGTGGTAGGGAATCAGCCCCAGCATTTT
>NA|TRBV12-3/TRBV12-4|NA|TRBJ1-1
CASRGEWNEAFF
TGTGCCAGCAGGGGGGAATGGAATGAAGCTTTCTTT
>TRBD1|TRBV5-6|NA|TRBJ1-1
CASSLGQVNMNTEAFF
TGTGCCAGCAGCTTAGGACAGGTTAATATGAACACTGAAGCTTTCTTT
>TRBD2|TRBV27|once|TRBJ2-3
CASTRGLAGSDTQYF
TGTGCCAGCACGAGGGGACTAGCGGGATCAGATACGCAGTATTTT
>NA|TRBV3-1/TRBV3-2|NA|TRBJ2-7
CASSQGSTAFSF
TGTGCCAGCAGCCAAGGGTCCACAGCATTCTCCTTC
>NA|TRBV20-1|NA|TRBJ1-5
CSASRGIGPQHF
TGCAGTGCTAGTCGGGGGATTGGGCCCCAGCATTTT
>NA|TRBV7-9|NA|TRBJ2-7
CASSLSWYEQYF
TGTGCCAGCAGCTTAAGTTGGTACGAGCAGTACTTC
>NA|TRBV5-6|NA|TRBJ2-1
CASSLPADNEQFF
TGTGCCAGCAGCTTGCCAGCGGACAATGAGCAGTTCTTC
>NA|TRBV4-3|NA|TRBJ2-1
CASSRDHNEQFF
TGCGCCAGCAGCCGAGATCACAATGAGCAGTTCTTC
>TRBD1|TRBV9|NA|TRBJ2-2
CASSVVRTGVNTGELFF
TGTGCCAGCAGCGTAGTTCGGACAGGAGTGAACACCGGGGAGCTGTTTTTT
>TRBD1|TRBV7-2|NA|TRBJ1-1
CASSFTGGPMNTEAFF
TGTGCCAGCAGCTTCACAGGGGGCCCAATGAACACTGAAGCTTTCTTT
>TRBD2|TRBV10-3|NA|TRBJ2-1
CALSRSGTGEEQFF
TGTGCTCTAAGCAGGAGCGGGACGGGTGAGGAGCAGTTCTTC
>TRBD2|TRBV15|once|TRBJ2-1
CATSRPLLAGGYNEQFF
TGTGCCACCAGCAGGCCTTTACTAGCGGGAGGGTACAATGAGCAGTTCTTC
>NA|TRBV7-9|NA|TRBJ1-2
CASSTPGVANYGYTF
TGTGCCAGCAGCACCCCAGGAGTAGCTAACTATGGCTACACCTTC
>TRBD1|TRBV2|NA|TRBJ1-2
CARAGQGAGGYTF
TGTGCCAGGGCGGGACAGGGGGCAGGTGGCTACACCTTC
>TRBD1|TRBV5-1|NA|TRBJ2-7
CASSDPGQAYEQYF
TGCGCCAGCAGCGACCCGGGACAGGCCTACGAGCAGTACTTC
>NA|TRBV24-1|NA|TRBJ1-1
CATSDHSSEAFF
TGTGCCACCAGTGACCACAGCAGTGAAGCTTTCTTT
>NA|TRBV28|NA|TRBJ1-1
CASSLSTSEAFF
TGTGCCAGCAGTTTATCGACCTCTGAAGCTTTCTTT
>NA|TRBV10-2|NA|TRBJ1-1
CASSDSGAGTEAFF
TGCGCCAGCAGTGATTCAGGTGCGGGCACTGAAGCTTTCTTT
>NA|TRBV6-5|NA|TRBJ1-6
CASKTGTPISPLHF
TGTGCCAGCAAAACCGGGACACCGATTTCACCCCTCCACTTT